The rows below give T cell receptor beta chains drawn from one sample of a study of response to subunit inactivated influenza vaccine. TCRdb used MiXCR to reprocess the RT-PCR reads, holding one entry per CDR3 protein. The repertoire has under 850,000 distinct CDR3 sequences, around 18% of them found once; the top ten carry approximately 11%. Sequencing was performed on PBMCs from blood, taken roughly 5 days after vaccination. The receptors derive from a man aged 45-65 years who received an inactivated influenza vaccine. Both conserved end residues are part of each CDR3. D genes are given only for firm matches. Clone size is stated in some rows and not others, as once, few, many or a class when expanded.

d_gene: TRBD2; j_gene: TRBJ2-7; v_gene: TRBV5-5; abundance: few; CDR3aa: CASSEPTSGRSYEQYF; CDR3nt: TGTGCCAGCAGCGAACCGACTAGCGGGAGATCCTACGAGCAGTACTTC
d_gene: -; j_gene: TRBJ2-2; v_gene: TRBV7-6; abundance: few; CDR3aa: CASSPVVNTGELFF; CDR3nt: TGTGCCAGCAGCCCCGTCGTGAACACCGGGGAGCTGTTTTTT
d_gene: TRBD2; j_gene: TRBJ2-1; v_gene: TRBV11-2; abundance: -; CDR3aa: CASSSMKGLKGPREQFF; CDR3nt: TGTGCCAGCAGCTCCATGAAGGGACTAAAAGGCCCCAGAGAGCAGTTCTTC
d_gene: -; j_gene: TRBJ1-2; v_gene: TRBV4-1; abundance: few; CDR3aa: CASSQEVTAPFSYGYTF; CDR3nt: TGCGCCAGCAGCCAAGAAGTCACCGCCCCGTTTTCGTATGGCTACACCTTC
d_gene: -; j_gene: TRBJ2-3; v_gene: TRBV12-3/TRBV12-4; abundance: few; CDR3aa: CASSFGVRADGTDTQYF; CDR3nt: TGTGCCAGCAGTTTCGGGGTGAGGGCGGATGGGACAGATACGCAGTATTTT
d_gene: -; j_gene: TRBJ2-4; v_gene: TRBV12-3/TRBV12-4; abundance: -; CDR3aa: CASTPGHPQNIQYF; CDR3nt: TGTGCCAGCACCCCCGGGCACCCCCAGAACATTCAGTACTTC
d_gene: TRBD2; j_gene: TRBJ2-1; v_gene: TRBV11-2; abundance: many; CDR3aa: CASSLPAGGRTHEQFF; CDR3nt: TGTGCCAGCAGCTTGCCCGCTGGCGGGAGGACCCATGAGCAGTTCTTC
d_gene: -; j_gene: TRBJ2-1; v_gene: TRBV15; abundance: few; CDR3aa: CATSRDPGEEQFF; CDR3nt: TGTGCCACCAGCAGAGACCCGGGGGAAGAGCAGTTCTTC
d_gene: TRBD1; j_gene: TRBJ2-2; v_gene: TRBV20-1; abundance: -; CDR3aa: CSVRGRHTGELFF; CDR3nt: TGCAGTGTCAGGGGGCGCCACACCGGGGAGCTGTTTTTT
d_gene: TRBD1; j_gene: TRBJ2-1; v_gene: TRBV6-2/TRBV6-3; abundance: -; CDR3aa: CASRESGTAHNEQFF; CDR3nt: TGTGCCAGCAGAGAATCCGGGACAGCTCACAATGAGCAGTTCTTC
d_gene: TRBD1; j_gene: TRBJ2-7; v_gene: TRBV7-9; abundance: -; CDR3aa: CASSLSRDSREQYF; CDR3nt: TGTGCCAGCAGCTTATCTCGGGACAGTAGAGAGCAGTACTTC
d_gene: TRBD1; j_gene: TRBJ1-2; v_gene: TRBV5-1; abundance: many; CDR3aa: CASSLAGGGGYTF; CDR3nt: TGTGCCAGCAGCTTAGCAGGGGGCGGTGGCTACACCTTC
d_gene: -; j_gene: TRBJ1-1; v_gene: TRBV27; abundance: -; CDR3aa: CASSLRYTGGRGTEAFF; CDR3nt: TGTGCCAGCAGTTTAAGATATACGGGAGGGCGGGGCACTGAAGCTTTCTTT
d_gene: TRBD1; j_gene: TRBJ2-5; v_gene: TRBV20-1; abundance: -; CDR3aa: CSARGEGAEETQYF; CDR3nt: TGCAGTGCTAGGGGTGAGGGGGCGGAGGAGACCCAGTACTTC
d_gene: -; j_gene: TRBJ1-1; v_gene: TRBV7-8; abundance: few; CDR3aa: CASSLGLTHQGAFF; CDR3nt: TGTGCCAGCAGCTTAGGATTAACTCACCAAGGAGCTTTCTTT
d_gene: -; j_gene: TRBJ2-1; v_gene: TRBV4-2; abundance: -; CDR3aa: CASSQDLRLYSYNEQFF; CDR3nt: TGTGCCAGCAGCCAAGATCTGCGGCTCTACTCCTACAATGAGCAGTTCTTC
d_gene: -; j_gene: TRBJ2-1; v_gene: TRBV7-2; abundance: few; CDR3aa: CASSLSRASYNEQFF; CDR3nt: TGTGCCAGCAGCTTATCCCGGGCATCCTACAATGAGCAGTTCTTC
d_gene: -; j_gene: TRBJ2-3; v_gene: TRBV7-2; abundance: few; CDR3aa: CASSSQGLVRTQYF; CDR3nt: TGTGCCAGCAGCTCACAGGGTTTGGTGAGAACGCAGTATTTT
d_gene: -; j_gene: TRBJ1-2; v_gene: TRBV6-5; abundance: once; CDR3aa: CASSYSGVGDFNGYTF; CDR3nt: TGTGCCAGCAGTTACTCGGGGGTAGGGGATTTTAATGGCTACACCTTC
d_gene: -; j_gene: TRBJ1-5; v_gene: TRBV2; abundance: -; CDR3aa: CASSAGTEFSQPQHF; CDR3nt: TGTGCCAGCAGTGCCGGGACCGAGTTTAGCCAGCCCCAGCATTTT
d_gene: -; j_gene: TRBJ1-2; v_gene: TRBV24-1; abundance: -; CDR3aa: CATSDLTDSYGYTF; CDR3nt: TGTGCCACCAGTGACCTTACCGACAGCTATGGCTACACCTTC
d_gene: TRBD2; j_gene: TRBJ2-5; v_gene: TRBV3-1; abundance: -; CDR3aa: CASSRGTSGSGETQYF; CDR3nt: TGTGCCAGCAGCCGCGGGACTAGCGGGAGTGGGGAGACCCAGTACTTC
d_gene: -; j_gene: TRBJ2-3; v_gene: TRBV29-1; abundance: few; CDR3aa: CSVEGDTQYF; CDR3nt: TGCAGCGTTGAAGGAGATACGCAGTATTTT
d_gene: -; j_gene: TRBJ2-7; v_gene: TRBV5-6; abundance: -; CDR3aa: CASRGTLDEQYF; CDR3nt: TGTGCCAGCAGGGGAACTCTCGACGAGCAGTACTTC
d_gene: -; j_gene: TRBJ2-7; v_gene: TRBV5-4; abundance: -; CDR3aa: CASSLVGGLPVYEQYF; CDR3nt: TGTGCCAGCAGCTTGGTCGGGGGACTCCCAGTCTACGAGCAGTACTTC
d_gene: -; j_gene: TRBJ2-5; v_gene: TRBV10-3; abundance: few; CDR3aa: CAISESKRAPEETQYF; CDR3nt: TGTGCCATCAGTGAGTCTAAAAGGGCTCCGGAAGAGACCCAGTACTTC
d_gene: -; j_gene: TRBJ1-5; v_gene: TRBV6-5; abundance: many; CDR3aa: CASSYSGEGQPQHF; CDR3nt: TGTGCCAGCAGTTACTCGGGGGAGGGTCAGCCCCAGCATTTT